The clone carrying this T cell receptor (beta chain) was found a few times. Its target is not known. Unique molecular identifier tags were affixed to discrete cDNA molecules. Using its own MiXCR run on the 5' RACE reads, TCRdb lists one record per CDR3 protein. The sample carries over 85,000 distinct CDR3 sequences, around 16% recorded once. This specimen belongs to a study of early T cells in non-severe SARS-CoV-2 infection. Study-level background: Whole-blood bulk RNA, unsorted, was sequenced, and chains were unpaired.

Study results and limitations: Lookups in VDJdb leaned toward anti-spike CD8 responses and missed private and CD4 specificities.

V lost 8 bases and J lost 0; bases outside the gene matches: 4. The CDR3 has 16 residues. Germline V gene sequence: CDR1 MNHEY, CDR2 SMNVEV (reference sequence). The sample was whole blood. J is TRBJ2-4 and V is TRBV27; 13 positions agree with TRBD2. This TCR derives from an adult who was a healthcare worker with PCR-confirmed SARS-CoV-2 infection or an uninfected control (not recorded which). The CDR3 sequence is CASGTSGAVAKNIQYF. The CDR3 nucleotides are TGTGCCAGCGGGACTAGCGGGGCCGTAGCCAAAAACATTCAGTACTTC.